Sequencing of this T cell receptor (beta chain) was carried out in a study of blood T cell repertoires in COVID-19. Study-level background: Samples representing acute and convalescent COVID-19 were sourced from the United States, Italy and Spain. Sources were T cells, B-cell-depleted T cells, or PBMCs; the material itself was cDNA or gDNA.

The V and J ends lost 3 bases and 2 bases, in that order; junction bases with no gene match: 5. From germline, CDR1 is SGHTA and CDR2 FQGNSA. The CDR3 covers 15 residues. Per the original methods: Counts of nucleated cells, estimated from reference gene primer amplification, were obtained. Clones were sequenced by immunoSEQ multiplex PCR, and TCRdb holds only the in-frame ones, with some missing. V and J calls plus clone size are reproduced from that table; the DNA served to infer D and trimming. This sample carries 160,000 or so clones, about four fifths of them seen once, and the ten largest clones take 13%.

Sequencing was carried out using peripheral blood. This chain uses TRBV7-2 with TRBJ2-3; 7 bases map to TRBD2. This TCR was sampled from a man between 65 and 80 years old who had recovered from COVID-19. The CDR3 DNA sequence: TGTGCCAGCAGCTTTCAAGCGGGAAACACAGATACGCAGTATTTT. Encoded protein: CASSFQAGNTDTQYF.